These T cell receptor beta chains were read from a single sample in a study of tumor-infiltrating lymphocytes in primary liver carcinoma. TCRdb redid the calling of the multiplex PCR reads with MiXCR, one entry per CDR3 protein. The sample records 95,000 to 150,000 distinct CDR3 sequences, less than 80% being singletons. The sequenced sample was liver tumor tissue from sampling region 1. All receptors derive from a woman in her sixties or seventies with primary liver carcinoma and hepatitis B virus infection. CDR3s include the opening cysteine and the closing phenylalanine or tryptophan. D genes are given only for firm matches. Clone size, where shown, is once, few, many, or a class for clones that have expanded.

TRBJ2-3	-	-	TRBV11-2	CASSPGPRTDMQYF	TGTGCCAGCAGCCCGGGACCTCGCACAGATATGCAGTATTTT
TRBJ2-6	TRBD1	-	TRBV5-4	CVSSMIGTGGPLESGANVLTF	TGTGTCAGCAGCATGATCGGGACAGGGGGCCCTCTGGAATCTGGGGCCAACGTCCTGACTTTC
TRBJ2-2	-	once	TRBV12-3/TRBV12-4	CASSFWDGNTGERFF	TGTGCCAGCAGTTTCTGGGACGGTAACACCGGGGAGCGGTTTTTT
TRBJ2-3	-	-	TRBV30	CAYALPSTDTQYF	TGTGCCTATGCTCTACCCAGCACAGATACGCAGTATTTT
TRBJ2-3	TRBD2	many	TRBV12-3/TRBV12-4	CASRTDLAGSTDTQYF	TGTGCCAGCAGAACCGACCTAGCGGGCAGCACAGATACGCAGTATTTT
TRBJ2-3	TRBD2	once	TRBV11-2	CATILNWREFTDTQYF	TGTGCCACCATCTTAAATTGGCGGGAGTTCACAGATACGCAGTATTTT
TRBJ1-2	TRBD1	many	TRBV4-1	CASSQSPTGENGYTF	TGCGCCAGCAGCCAATCACCGACAGGGGAAAATGGCTACACCTTC
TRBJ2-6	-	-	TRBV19	CASSTLTGANVLTF	TGTGCCAGTAGTACCCTAACTGGGGCCAACGTCCTGACTTTC
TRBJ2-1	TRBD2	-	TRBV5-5	CASSQQPGTSGNNERFF	TGTGCCAGCAGCCAACAACCCGGGACTAGCGGGAACAATGAGCGGTTCTTC
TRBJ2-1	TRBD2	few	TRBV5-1	CASSLGTSVYNEQFF	TGCGCCAGCAGCTTGGGGACTAGCGTCTACAATGAGCAGTTCTTC
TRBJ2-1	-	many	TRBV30	CAWMTVGLSSYNEQFF	TGTGCCTGGATGACGGTTGGGCTATCCAGCTACAATGAGCAGTTCTTC
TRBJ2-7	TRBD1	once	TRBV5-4	CASSLGQGLEYEQYF	TGTGCTAGCAGCTTGGGACAGGGTTTAGAGTACGAGCAGTACTTC
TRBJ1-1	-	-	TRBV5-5	CACSLTNTEAFF	TGTGCCTGCAGCTTGACAAACACTGAAGCTTTCTTT
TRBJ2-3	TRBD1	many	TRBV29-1	CSVGQVQSDTQYF	TGCAGCGTCGGACAGGTTCAATCAGATACGCAGTATTTT
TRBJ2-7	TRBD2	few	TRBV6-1	CVSSERVPSGRVTEQYF	TGTGTCAGCAGTGAAAGAGTTCCTAGCGGGAGGGTTACCGAGCAGTACTTC
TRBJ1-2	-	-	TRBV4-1	CASRHTGTRNYGYTF	TGCGCCAGTAGACACACCGGGACACGGAACTATGGCTACACCTTC
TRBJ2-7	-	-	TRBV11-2	CASNLGAADQYF	TGTGCCAGTAACTTAGGGGCAGCAGATCAGTACTTC
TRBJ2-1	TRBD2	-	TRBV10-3	CVISELGLGKNEQFF	TGTGTCATCAGTGAGTTGGGACTAGGGAAGAATGAGCAGTTCTTT
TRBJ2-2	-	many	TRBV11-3	CASSFSFTGELFF	TGTGCCAGCAGCTTTTCCTTCACCGGGGAGCTGTTTTTT
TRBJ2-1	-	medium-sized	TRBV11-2	CASSLEGGENNEQFF	TGTGCCAGCAGCTTAGAAGGGGGTGAGAACAATGAGCAGTTCTTC
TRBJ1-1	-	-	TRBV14	CGSSPRVNTEAFF	TGTGGCAGCAGCCCTAGGGTGAACACTGAAGCTTTCTTC
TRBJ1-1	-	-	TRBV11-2	CASSPKMNTEAFF	TGTGCCAGTAGCCCTAAAATGAACACTGAAGCTTTCTTT
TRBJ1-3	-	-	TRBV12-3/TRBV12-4	CASTPPTGRPRGNTIYF	TGTGCCAGCACACCGCCCACAGGGAGACCTCGGGGGAACACCATATATTTT
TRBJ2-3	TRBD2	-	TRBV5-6	CASSWKGLGSPDTRYF	TGTGCCAGCAGCTGGAAGGGACTAGGATCCCCAGATACGCGGTATTTT
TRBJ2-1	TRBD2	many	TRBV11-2	CASSSPRTSGNEQFF	TGTGCCAGCAGCTCACCTCGGACTAGCGGCAATGAGCAGTTCTTC
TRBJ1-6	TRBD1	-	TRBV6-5	CACSLAGTGNSPLHF	TGTGCCTGCAGTCTTGCCGGGACAGGGAATTCACCCCTCCACTTT
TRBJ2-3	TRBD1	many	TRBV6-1	CASSHRDRVHNTQYF	TGTGCCAGCAGTCACCGGGACAGGGTGCACAATACGCAGTATTTT
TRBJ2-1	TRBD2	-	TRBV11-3	CASSLAPAGIYDEQFF	TGTGCCAGCAGCTTAGCCCCAGCGGGGATATACGATGAGCAATTCTTC
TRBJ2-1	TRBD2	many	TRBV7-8	CASSLVSGRDNEQFF	TGTGCCAGCAGCTTAGTTAGCGGGAGGGACAATGAGCAGTTCTTC
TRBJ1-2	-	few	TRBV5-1	CASSLESRAAYGYTF	TGCGCCAGCAGCTTGGAGTCCAGGGCTGCCTATGGCTACACCTTC
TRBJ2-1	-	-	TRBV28	CASSLFVRIKFF	TGTGCCAGCAGTTTATTCGTCAGGATAAAGTTCTTC
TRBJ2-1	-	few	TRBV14	CASSRGYGWERVYNEQFF	TGTGCCAGCAGCCGCGGTTACGGGTGGGAGAGAGTCTACAATGAGCAGTTCTTC
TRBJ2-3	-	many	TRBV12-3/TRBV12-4	CASSPDNWADTQYF	TGTGCCAGCAGCCCGGATAACTGGGCAGATACGCAGTATTTT
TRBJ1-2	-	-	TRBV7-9	CASSLNNYGYTF	TGTGCCAGCAGCCTCAATAACTATGGCTACACCTTC
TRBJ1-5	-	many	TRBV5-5	CASSLGPRGSNQPQHF	TGTGCCAGCAGCTTGGGGCCCCGGGGGTCAAATCAGCCCCAGCATTTT
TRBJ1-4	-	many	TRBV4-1	CASSQVTTATPFF	TGCGCCAGCAGCCAAGTAACAACAGCGACCCCATTTTTT
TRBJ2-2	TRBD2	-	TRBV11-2	CAGSSLSTTRLALNTGELFF	TGTGCCGGCAGCTCCCTATCCACGACCCGACTAGCGTTGAACACCGGGGAGCTGTTTTTT
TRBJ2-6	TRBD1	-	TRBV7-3	CASSLTVQGASGANVLAF	TGTGCCAGCAGCTTAACGGTCCAGGGGGCAAGTGGGGCCAACGTCCTGGCTTTC
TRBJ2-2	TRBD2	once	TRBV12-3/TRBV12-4	CASSLSGRASGGLFF	TGTGCGAGCAGCCTAAGCGGGAGGGCCTCCGGGGGGCTGTTTTTT
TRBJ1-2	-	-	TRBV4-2	CASSQTGGKYGYTF	TGTGCCAGCAGCCAAACCGGGGGCAAATATGGCTACACCTTC
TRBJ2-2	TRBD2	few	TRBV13	CASSPRLAGHTGELFF	TGTGCCAGCAGCCCCAGACTAGCGGGTCACACCGGGGAGCTGTTTTTT
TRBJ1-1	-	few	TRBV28	CASSLRPGRGGTEAFF	TGTGCCAGCAGTTTACGCCCAGGGAGGGGGGGCACTGAAGCTTTCTTT
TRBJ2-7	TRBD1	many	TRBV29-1	CSASRDRGIEQYF	TGCAGCGCCAGCCGGGACAGGGGTATCGAGCAGTACTTC
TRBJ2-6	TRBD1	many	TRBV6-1	CASSVSTGAGANVLTF	TGTGCCAGCAGTGTATCGACAGGGGCTGGGGCCAACGTCCTGACTTTC
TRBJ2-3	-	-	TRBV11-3	CASSPSTRGGTDTQYF	TGTGCCAGCAGCCCGTCGACTAGAGGAGGCACAGATACGCAGTATTTT
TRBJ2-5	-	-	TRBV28	CASRDPRETQYF	TGTGCCAGCAGGGACCCCAGGGAGACCCAGTACTTC
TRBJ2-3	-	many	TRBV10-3	CAISDGGLSTDTQYF	TGTGCCATCAGTGATGGCGGGCTTAGCACAGATACGCAGTATTTT
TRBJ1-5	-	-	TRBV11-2	CASSEGMGSQTSQHF	TGTGCCAGCAGCGAAGGTATGGGATCCCAGACCAGCCAGCATTTT
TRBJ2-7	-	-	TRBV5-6	CASSFRGAAVYEQYF	TGTGCCAGCAGCTTTAGGGGGGCCGCAGTCTACGAGCAGTACTTC
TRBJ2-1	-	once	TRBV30	CAWRVRWGTRGNEQFF	TGTGCCTGGAGAGTACGGTGGGGGACACGGGGCAATGAGCAGTTCTTC
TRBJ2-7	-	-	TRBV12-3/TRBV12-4	CVSTSGAGSYEQYF	TGTGTCAGCACCAGCGGCGCCGGATCCTACGAGCAGTACTTC
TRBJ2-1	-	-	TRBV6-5	CVSTRRRIGAYNEQFF	TGTGTCAGTACGCGAAGACGAATAGGGGCTTACAATGAGCAGTTCTTC